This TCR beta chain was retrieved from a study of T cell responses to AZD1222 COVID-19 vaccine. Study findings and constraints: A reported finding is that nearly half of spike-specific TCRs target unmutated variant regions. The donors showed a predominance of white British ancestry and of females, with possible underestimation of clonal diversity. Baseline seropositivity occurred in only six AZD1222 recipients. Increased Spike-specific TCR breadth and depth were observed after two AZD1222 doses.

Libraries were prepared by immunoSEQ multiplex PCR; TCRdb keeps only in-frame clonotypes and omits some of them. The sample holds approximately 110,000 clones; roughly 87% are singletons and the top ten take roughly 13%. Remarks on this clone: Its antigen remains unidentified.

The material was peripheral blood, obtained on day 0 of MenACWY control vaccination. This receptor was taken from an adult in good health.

CDR3 nucleotide sequence: TGTGCCAGCAGTTTATTTAGCAATCAGCCCCAGCATTTT. It encodes CASSLFSNQPQHF. This rearrangement joins TRBV27 to TRBJ1-5; no clear D gene. The ends were cut back, 1 base at V and 0 bases at J, with 1 base in the middle. Germline CDR1 MNHEY, CDR2 SMNVEV (reference sequence). The CDR3 covers 13 residues.